This T cell receptor (beta chain) was identified during a study of identical twins. This clonotype was seen only a few times. TCRdb reprocessed the 5' RACE reads via MiXCR and lists one record per CDR3 protein. This table holds 450,000 or so distinct CDR3 sequences, over 12% found once. Germline CDR1 SEHNR, CDR2 FQNEAQ (reference sequence). The CDR3 extends over 14 amino acids. Trimming left V 3 bases short and J 2 bases short, with 7 bases between. This same sample was also part of a study on yellow fever vaccine responses in identical twins.

This chain uses TRBV7-9 with TRBJ2-2; D is undetermined. The TCR sequence derives from a woman younger than 35 in good health. Sequenced sample: CD4+ T cells sorted from blood. The DNA of the CDR3 is TGTGCCAGCAGCTTCCAGGTTAACACCGGGGAGCTGTTTTTT. Translated: CASSFQVNTGELFF.